This T cell receptor (beta chain) was observed in a study of T cells in Graves' hyperthyroidism and ophthalmopathy. Study outcomes and limitations: Also found in blood were most expanded thyroid clonotypes above 0.001. Stable hyperthyroidism was separated from ophthalmopathy by a model based on 13 V-J features.

This clonotype was detected ten times or more. Its antigen is unidentified. The hyperthyroidism was newly diagnosed and had lasted under 2 months; the patients were aged 18 to 65. It was RNA transcripts that yielded the amplified TCR beta CDR3 regions. When the TCR CDR3 underwent first-round RT-PCR, the HTBI primer set was used. TCRdb passed the multiplex PCR reads through MiXCR, listing each CDR3 protein once. There are approximately 400,000 distinct CDR3 sequences in the sample; roughly 14% occur only once, and more than 20% lies in the top ten. V was shortened by 1 base and J by 15 bases, with 19 bases between the two germline ends. The CDR3 totals 14 residues. Germline assignment: CDR1 SNHLY and CDR2 FYNNEI.

The chain employs TRBV2 and TRBJ1-5; D possibly corresponds to TRBD1 (5 bases). Sequencing was performed on blood. The TCR was taken from a man aged 25 to 40 with Graves' hyperthyroidism that later progressed to Graves' ophthalmopathy. This CDR3 reads CASSEDAGGAVRHF. CDR3 bases: TGTGCCAGCAGTGAAGATGCGGGCGGGGCTGTCAGGCATTTT.